A selection of T cell receptor beta chains follows, all from one sample in a study of shared clonotypes between healthy human individuals. Method: immunoSEQ multiplex PCR; TCRdb's copy keeps in-frame clones and lacks some. This table has fewer than 1 million clones, about 96% appearing once. The sample consisted of naive CD8+ T cells sorted from blood. These receptors came from a man aged 25 to 45 in good health. The CDR3 runs from the conserved cysteine through the conserved F or W. The order of the fields is D gene, V gene, J gene, clone size, CDR3 DNA, CDR3 protein. A D gene is named only where the DNA matches it firmly. Where a row states a size, it is once, few, many or the class of an expanded clone; other rows omit it.

>NA|TRBV7-8|TRBJ2-1|NA
TGTGCCAGCAGCTGGAGCGCGAACTCCTACAATGAGCAGTTCTTC
CASSWSANSYNEQFF
>TRBD2|TRBV19|TRBJ2-7|NA
TGTGCCAGTAGTCCATGGACTAGCGGGTACGAGCAGTACTTC
CASSPWTSGYEQYF
>TRBD1|TRBV7-9|TRBJ1-3|NA
TGTGCCAGCAGCAACTTACAGGGGGCATCTGGAAACACCATATATTTT
CASSNLQGASGNTIYF
>TRBD1|TRBV9|TRBJ2-7|NA
TGTGCCAGCAGCCCAGAATCGGGGACAGTTTCCTACGAGCAGTACTTC
CASSPESGTVSYEQYF
>TRBD2|TRBV29-1|TRBJ2-3|NA
TGCAGCGTTGAAGACCGGGGGGGCAGGACAGATACGCAGTATTTT
CSVEDRGGRTDTQYF
>NA|TRBV5-6|TRBJ2-1|NA
TGTGCCAGCAGCTTCGGGGCAGTTTACAATGAGCAGTTCTTC
CASSFGAVYNEQFF
>TRBD2|TRBV28|TRBJ2-7|NA
TGTGCCAGCAGTTTCCCTACCCGACCCGGACTAGCGGGAGGTGGCGAGCAGTACTTC
CASSFPTRPGLAGGGEQYF
>NA|TRBV4-1|TRBJ2-7|NA
TGCGCCAGCAGCCAATCGGCATCTTACTACGAGCAGTACTTC
CASSQSASYYEQYF
>NA|TRBV19|TRBJ2-1|NA
TGTGCCAGTAGTATGAGTTGGCCCCCGGGCAATGAGCAGTTCTTC
CASSMSWPPGNEQFF
>TRBD1|TRBV27|TRBJ2-7|NA
TGTGCCAGCAGGCAGGGGGCAGGCGAGCAGTACTTC
CASRQGAGEQYF
>TRBD1|TRBV7-9|TRBJ1-1|NA
TGTGCCAGCAGCCCCGGGACAGGGGTCTCTGAAGCTTTCTTT
CASSPGTGVSEAFF
>TRBD2|TRBV9|TRBJ2-1|NA
TGTGCCAGCAGCCCGACTAGCGGGATCAATGAGCAGTTCTTC
CASSPTSGINEQFF
>NA|TRBV10-2|TRBJ2-3|NA
TGCGCCAGCAGTGAGTCGGAGGGAGGGGGTACAGATACGCAGTATTTT
CASSESEGGGTDTQYF
>NA|TRBV9|TRBJ2-3|NA
TGTGCCAGCAGCGTAGATGCCGCAGATACGCAGTATTTT
CASSVDAADTQYF
>NA|TRBV7-9|TRBJ2-7|NA
TGTGCCAGCAGCTCCTCTCTCGCGGGTTACTACGAGCAGTACTTC
CASSSSLAGYYEQYF
>NA|TRBV2|TRBJ2-7|once
TGTGCCAGCAGTGAAACGCCAGGGCGGGAGCAGTACTTC
CASSETPGREQYF
>TRBD1|TRBV9|TRBJ2-7|NA
TGTGCCAGCAGCGTATCCTCGGGACAGAGCCCCTACGAGCAGTACTTC
CASSVSSGQSPYEQYF
>TRBD2|TRBV4-1|TRBJ2-3|NA
TGCGCCAGCAGCCAGGAACCGGGACTAGCGGTGAGCACAGATACGCAGTATTTT
CASSQEPGLAVSTDTQYF
>TRBD1|TRBV5-1|TRBJ2-7|once
TGCGCCAGCAGCTCCAGGCCACCGGGACAGCAATACGAGCAGTACTTC
CASSSRPPGQQYEQYF
>NA|TRBV27|TRBJ2-1|NA
TGTGCCAGCAGTCCCTTATCCGGTGAGCAGTTCTTC
CASSPLSGEQFF
>TRBD1|TRBV7-8|TRBJ1-5|NA
TGTGCCAGCAGCCCCCAGACAGGGCGACAGCCCCAGCATTTT
CASSPQTGRQPQHF
>NA|TRBV7-9|TRBJ2-7|NA
TGTGCCAGCAGCTTAGATACCGGGACAAACTACGAGCAGTACTTC
CASSLDTGTNYEQYF
>NA|TRBV2|TRBJ2-1|NA
TGTGCCAGCAGTGCCCCGGTTGGACTGTACAATGAGCAGTTCTTC
CASSAPVGLYNEQFF
>TRBD2|TRBV15|TRBJ2-5|NA
TGTGCCACCAGCAGAGCCCTAGCGGGATGGAAAGAGACCCAGTACTTC
CATSRALAGWKETQYF
>NA|TRBV2|TRBJ1-2|NA
TGTGCCAGCAGTGCACAGGGCCTTAACTATGGCTACACCTTC
CASSAQGLNYGYTF
>NA|TRBV27|TRBJ2-6|NA
TGTGCCACAAGGGCGGGTGGGGCCAACGTCCTGACTTTC
CATRAGGANVLTF
>NA|TRBV7-6|TRBJ2-7|NA
TGTGCCAGCAGCTCCCAGGGATGGAGCGAGCAGTACTTC
CASSSQGWSEQYF
>NA|TRBV7-6|TRBJ2-6|NA
TGTGCCAGCAGCTCTCCAGGGGCCCCAGGGACCGGGGCCAACGTCCTGACTTTC
CASSSPGAPGTGANVLTF
>TRBD1|TRBV28|TRBJ2-3|NA
TGTGCCAGCAGTCCTTACGGGACAGGGAACACAGATACGCAGTATTTT
CASSPYGTGNTDTQYF
>NA|TRBV15|TRBJ2-7|NA
TGTGCCACCAGCAGACCCGGGACCCCCTACGAGCAGTACTTC
CATSRPGTPYEQYF
>TRBD1|TRBV2|TRBJ2-7|NA
TGTGCCAGCAGTGGACCACGGACAGGGCGTGAGCAGTACTTC
CASSGPRTGREQYF
>NA|TRBV4-1|TRBJ1-1|once
TGCGCCAGCAGCCACCCCCCCGCTCGGGCAGGACTCGAAAGCACTGAAGCTTTCTTT
CASSHPPARAGLESTEAFF
>TRBD2|TRBV7-2|TRBJ2-1|NA
TGTGCCAGCAGCTCCCCCCAACTAGCGGGAGAGGATATTGAGCAGTTCTTC
CASSSPQLAGEDIEQFF
>NA|TRBV7-2|TRBJ1-3|NA
TGTGCCAGCAGCTTTCTCGGAAACACCATATATTTT
CASSFLGNTIYF
>NA|TRBV28|TRBJ1-1|NA
TGTGCCAGCAGTTATACAGGGAGGCAGAACACTGAAGCTTTCTTT
CASSYTGRQNTEAFF
>TRBD1|TRBV28|TRBJ2-1|NA
TGTGCCAGCAGCTGGACAGGGAAACATGAGCAGTTCTTC
CASSWTGKHEQFF
>NA|TRBV5-5|TRBJ1-1|once
TGTGCCAGCAGCTTGGAAGGGGAGGAGAACACTGAAGCTTTCTTT
CASSLEGEENTEAFF
>TRBD2|TRBV9|TRBJ2-1|NA
TGTGCCAGCAGCAGCGGGAGTCTGACCTACAATGAGCAGTTCTTC
CASSSGSLTYNEQFF
>TRBD1|TRBV27|TRBJ1-1|NA
TGTGCCAGCAGTGACTCCGGGACAGGGCGAACTGAAGCTTTCTTT
CASSDSGTGRTEAFF
>NA|TRBV9|TRBJ2-6|NA
TGTGCCAGCAGCGTAAGTCAACAGGTCTCTGGGGCCAACGTCCTGACTTTC
CASSVSQQVSGANVLTF
>NA|TRBV7-8|TRBJ2-3|NA
TGTGCCAGCAGCTTCCTACAGGGCCCCACTTCCACAGATACGCAGTATTTT
CASSFLQGPTSTDTQYF
>TRBD2|TRBV6-1|TRBJ2-5|NA
TGTGCCAGCAGTGAAGCATTGAGCGGGAGTTTTCAAGAGACCCAGTACTTC
CASSEALSGSFQETQYF
>NA|TRBV7-9|TRBJ2-2|NA
TGTGCCAGCAGCTTAGAAGTCAGGGGTGCCGGGGAGCTGTTTTTT
CASSLEVRGAGELFF
>NA|TRBV19|TRBJ2-7|NA
TGTGCCAGTCGGAACCTCTGGGGAGTTCGCTACGAGCAGTACTTC
CASRNLWGVRYEQYF
>NA|TRBV7-2|TRBJ2-7|NA
TGTGCCAGCAGCTTAGGAGTCGGACAGCTAGTCTACGAGCAGTACTTC
CASSLGVGQLVYEQYF
>TRBD2|TRBV4-1|TRBJ2-3|few
TGCGCCAGCAGTCGACTAGCGGGAGGAGGGTTCACAGATACGCAGTATTTT
CASSRLAGGGFTDTQYF
>TRBD1|TRBV2|TRBJ1-2|NA
TGTGCCAACTACAGGGGCGAACGGGGCTACACCTTC
CANYRGERGYTF
>TRBD1|TRBV6-1|TRBJ1-5|NA
TGTGCCAGCAGTGAAGCTGGACAGGCCGTATTGGGCAATCAGCCCCAGCATTTT
CASSEAGQAVLGNQPQHF
>NA|TRBV7-9|TRBJ2-3|NA
TGTGCCAGCAGCTTAGACAGGCTGGATACGCAGTATTTT
CASSLDRLDTQYF
>NA|TRBV5-4|TRBJ2-2|NA
TGTGCCAGCAGCTTCACAGCGAACACCGGGGAGCTGTTTTTT
CASSFTANTGELFF